This note documents a single TCR beta chain sequence. The Seattle site enrolled patients during active infection and followed them longitudinally. The data derive from a study of blood T cell repertoires in COVID-19. In the study overall: Sources were T cells, B-cell-depleted T cells, or PBMCs; the material itself was cDNA or gDNA.

Germline values: CDR1 SEHNR, CDR2 FQNEAQ (reference sequence). This CDR3 spans 11 amino acids. The V gene lost 2 bases and the J gene lost 5 bases, with 4 bases spanning the gap. Sequencing was performed with immunoSEQ multiplex PCR; in TCRdb, only in-frame clones are kept and a portion is missing. The profile shows over 70,000 clones, 70% to 90% of them singletons. V usage is TRBV7-9 and J usage is TRBJ2-7; unclear D gene. The sample comprised peripheral blood. The clonotype was recovered from a man aged 55 to 70 with COVID-19, enrolled during active disease. In DNA form, the CDR3 reads TGTGCCAGCAGCTTAAATAACGAGCAGTACTTC. Protein product: CASSLNNEQYF.